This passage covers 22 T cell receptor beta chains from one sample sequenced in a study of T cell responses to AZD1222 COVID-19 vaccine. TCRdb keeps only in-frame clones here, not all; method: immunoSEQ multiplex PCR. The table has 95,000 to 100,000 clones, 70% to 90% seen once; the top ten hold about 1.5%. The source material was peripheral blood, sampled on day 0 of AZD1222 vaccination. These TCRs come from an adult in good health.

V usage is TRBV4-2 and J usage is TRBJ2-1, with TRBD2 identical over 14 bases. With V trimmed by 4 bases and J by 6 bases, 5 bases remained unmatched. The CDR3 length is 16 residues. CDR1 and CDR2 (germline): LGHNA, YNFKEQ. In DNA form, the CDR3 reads TGTGCCAGCAGCCCGGGACTAGCGGGAGTTTCCAATGAGCAGTTCTTC. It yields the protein CASSPGLAGVSNEQFF.

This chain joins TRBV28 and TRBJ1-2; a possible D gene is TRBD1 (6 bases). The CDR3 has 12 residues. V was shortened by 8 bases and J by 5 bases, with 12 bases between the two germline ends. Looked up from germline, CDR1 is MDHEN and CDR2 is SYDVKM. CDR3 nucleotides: TGTGCCAGCCATAGGGGGGTATATGGCTACACCTTC. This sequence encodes CASHRGVYGYTF.

Here the CDR3 reads CATSPDRAYGYTF. For the CDR3, the DNA is TGTGCCACCTCCCCCGACAGGGCGTATGGCTACACCTTC. The chain links TRBV5-8 to TRBJ1-2; 7 bases align to TRBD1. V lost 9 bases and J lost 5; bases outside the gene matches: 10. The CDR3 has 13 residues. The germline V gene encodes CDR1 SGHTS and CDR2 YDEGEE.

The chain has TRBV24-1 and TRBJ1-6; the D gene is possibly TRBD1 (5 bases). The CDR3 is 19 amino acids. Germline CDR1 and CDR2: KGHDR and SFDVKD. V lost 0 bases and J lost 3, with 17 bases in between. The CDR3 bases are TGTGCCACCAGTGATTTGCAGGGACGATCCACCCTCTATAATTCACCCCTCCACTTT. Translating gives CATSDLQGRSTLYNSPLHF.

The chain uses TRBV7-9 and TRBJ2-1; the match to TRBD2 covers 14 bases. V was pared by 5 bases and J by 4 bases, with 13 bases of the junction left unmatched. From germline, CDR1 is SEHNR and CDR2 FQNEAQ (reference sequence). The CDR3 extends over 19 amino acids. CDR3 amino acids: CASSQVPGLAGAGYNEQFF. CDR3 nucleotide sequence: TGTGCCAGCAGCCAAGTCCCGGGACTAGCGGGAGCGGGGTACAATGAGCAGTTCTTC. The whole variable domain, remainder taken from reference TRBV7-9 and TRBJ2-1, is DTGVSQNPRHKITKRGQNVTFRCDPISEHNRLYWYRQTLGQGPEFLTYFQNEAQLEKSRLLSDRFSAERPKGSFSTLEIQRTEQGDSAMYLCASSQVPGLAGAGYNEQFFGPGTRLTVL.

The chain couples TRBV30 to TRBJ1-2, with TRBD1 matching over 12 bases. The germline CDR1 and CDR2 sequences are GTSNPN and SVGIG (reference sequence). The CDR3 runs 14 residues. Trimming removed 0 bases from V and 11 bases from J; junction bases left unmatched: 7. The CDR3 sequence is CAWSVGTGGLLYTF. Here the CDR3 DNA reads TGTGCCTGGAGTGTAGGGACAGGGGGCCTCCTTTACACCTTC. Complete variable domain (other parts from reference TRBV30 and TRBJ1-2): SQTIHQWPATLVQPVGSPLSLECTVEGTSNPNLYWYRQAAGRGLQLLFYSVGIGQISSEVPQNLSASRPQDRQFILSSKKLLLSDSGFYLCAWSVGTGGLLYTFGSGTRLTVV.

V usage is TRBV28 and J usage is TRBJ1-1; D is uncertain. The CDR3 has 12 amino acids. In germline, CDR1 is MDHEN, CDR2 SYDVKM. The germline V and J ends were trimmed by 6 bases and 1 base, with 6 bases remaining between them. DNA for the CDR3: TGTGCCAGCAGAGGTTCGAACACTGAAGCTTTCTTT. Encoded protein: CASRGSNTEAFF.

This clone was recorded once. This CDR3 reads CASSLKGQGIYGYTF. For the CDR3, the DNA is TGTGCCAGTAGCCTGAAGGGACAGGGAATCTATGGCTACACCTTC. The chain joins TRBV19 to TRBJ1-2, with 9 bases identical to TRBD1. Per germline, CDR1 LNHDA and CDR2 SQIVND (reference sequence). This CDR3 has 15 residues. Trimming removed 6 bases from V and 4 bases from J; junction bases left unmatched: 9.

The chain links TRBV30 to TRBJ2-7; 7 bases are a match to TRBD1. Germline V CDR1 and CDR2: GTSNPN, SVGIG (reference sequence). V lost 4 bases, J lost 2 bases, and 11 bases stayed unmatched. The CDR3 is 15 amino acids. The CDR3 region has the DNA TGTGCCTGGAATACTTTACAGGGGTATGCCTACGAGCAGTACTTC. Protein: CAWNTLQGYAYEQYF.

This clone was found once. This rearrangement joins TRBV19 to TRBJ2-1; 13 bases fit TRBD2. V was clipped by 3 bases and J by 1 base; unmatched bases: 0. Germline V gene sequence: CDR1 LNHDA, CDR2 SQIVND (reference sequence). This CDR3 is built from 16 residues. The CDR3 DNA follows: TGTGCCAGTAGTATGACTAGCGGGAGGTCCTACAATGAGCAGTTCTTC. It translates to CASSMTSGRSYNEQFF.

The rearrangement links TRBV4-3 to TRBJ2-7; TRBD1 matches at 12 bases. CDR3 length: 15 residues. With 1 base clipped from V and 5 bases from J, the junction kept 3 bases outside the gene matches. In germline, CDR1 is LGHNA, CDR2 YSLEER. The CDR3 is CASSQGDRGLDEQYF. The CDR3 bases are TGCGCCAGCAGCCAAGGGGACAGGGGGCTTGACGAGCAGTACTTC.

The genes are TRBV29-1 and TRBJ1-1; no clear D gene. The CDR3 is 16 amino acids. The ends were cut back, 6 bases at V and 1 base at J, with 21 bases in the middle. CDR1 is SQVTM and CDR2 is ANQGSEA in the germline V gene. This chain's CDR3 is CSVAGPTGATNTEAFF. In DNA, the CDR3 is TGCAGCGTCGCCGGGCCAACGGGTGCGACGAACACTGAAGCTTTCTTT.

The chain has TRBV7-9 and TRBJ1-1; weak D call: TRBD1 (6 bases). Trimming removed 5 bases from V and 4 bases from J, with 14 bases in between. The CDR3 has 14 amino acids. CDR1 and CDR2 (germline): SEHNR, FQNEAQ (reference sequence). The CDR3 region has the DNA TGTGCCAGCAGCGAACAGGGCCTTGTCACTGAAGCTTTCTTT. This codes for CASSEQGLVTEAFF.

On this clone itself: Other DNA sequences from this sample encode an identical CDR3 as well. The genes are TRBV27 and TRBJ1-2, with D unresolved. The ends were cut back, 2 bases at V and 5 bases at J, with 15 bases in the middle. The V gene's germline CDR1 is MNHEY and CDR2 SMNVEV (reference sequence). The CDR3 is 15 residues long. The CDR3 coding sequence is TGTGCCAGCAGTTTAGGGCAAGGAGGCCTGTATGGCTACACCTTC. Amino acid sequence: CASSLGQGGLYGYTF.

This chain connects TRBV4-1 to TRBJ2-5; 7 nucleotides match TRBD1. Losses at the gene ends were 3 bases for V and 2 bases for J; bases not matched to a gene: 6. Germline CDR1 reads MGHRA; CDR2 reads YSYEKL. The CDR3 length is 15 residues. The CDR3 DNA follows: TGCGCCAGCAGCCACTTTCCGGACAGGCAAGAGACCCAGTACTTC. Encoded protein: CASSHFPDRQETQYF.

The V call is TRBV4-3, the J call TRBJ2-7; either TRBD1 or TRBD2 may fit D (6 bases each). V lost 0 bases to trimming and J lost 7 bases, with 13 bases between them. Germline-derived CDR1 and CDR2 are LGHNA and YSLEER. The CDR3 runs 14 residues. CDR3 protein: CASSQDSKGGEQYF. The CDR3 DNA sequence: TGCGCCAGCAGCCAAGATTCTAAGGGGGGAGAGCAGTACTTC.

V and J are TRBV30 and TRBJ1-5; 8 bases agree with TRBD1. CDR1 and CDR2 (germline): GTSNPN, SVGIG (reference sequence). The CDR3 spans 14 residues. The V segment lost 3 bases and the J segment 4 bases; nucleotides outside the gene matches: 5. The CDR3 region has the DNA TGTGCCTGGAGCGGGACAGGACAAAATCAGCCCCAGCATTTT. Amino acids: CAWSGTGQNQPQHF.

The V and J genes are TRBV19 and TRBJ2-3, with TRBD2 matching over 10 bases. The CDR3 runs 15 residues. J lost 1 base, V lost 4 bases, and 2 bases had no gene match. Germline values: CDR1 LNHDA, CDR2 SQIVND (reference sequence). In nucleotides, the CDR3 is TGTGCCAGTAGTACCGGGACTAGCGGCACAGATACGCAGTATTTT. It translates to CASSTGTSGTDTQYF.

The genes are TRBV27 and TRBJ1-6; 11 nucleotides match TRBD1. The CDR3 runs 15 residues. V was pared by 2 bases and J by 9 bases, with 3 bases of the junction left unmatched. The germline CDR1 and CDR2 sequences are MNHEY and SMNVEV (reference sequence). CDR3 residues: CASSLGQGALSPLHF. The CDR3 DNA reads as TGTGCCAGCAGTTTAGGACAGGGGGCCCTTTCACCCCTCCACTTT.

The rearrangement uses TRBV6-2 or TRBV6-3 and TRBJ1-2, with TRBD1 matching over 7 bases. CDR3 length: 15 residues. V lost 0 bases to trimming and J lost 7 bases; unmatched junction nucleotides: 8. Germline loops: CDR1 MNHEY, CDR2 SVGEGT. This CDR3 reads CASSYSTAGGAGYTF. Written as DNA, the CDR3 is TGTGCCAGCAGTTACTCGACGGCAGGGGGAGCTGGCTACACCTTC.

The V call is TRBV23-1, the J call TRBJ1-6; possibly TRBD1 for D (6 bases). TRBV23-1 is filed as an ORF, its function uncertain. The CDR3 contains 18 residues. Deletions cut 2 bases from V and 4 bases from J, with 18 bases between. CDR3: CASSQRGARGRYNSPLHF. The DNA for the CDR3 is TGCGCCAGCAGTCAACGGGGGGCCAGGGGCCGATATAATTCACCCCTCCACTTT.

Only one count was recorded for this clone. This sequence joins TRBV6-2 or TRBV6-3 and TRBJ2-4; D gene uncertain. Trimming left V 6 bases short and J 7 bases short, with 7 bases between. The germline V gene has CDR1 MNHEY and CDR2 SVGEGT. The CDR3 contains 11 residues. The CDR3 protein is CASSKGNIQYF. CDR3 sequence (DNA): TGTGCCAGCAGCAAAGGGAACATTCAGTACTTC.